A single sample gave rise to the 16 T cell receptor beta chains below, sequenced in a study of T cells after yellow fever vaccination. Each CDR3 protein is one row after TCRdb ran MiXCR on the 5' RACE reads. The table has around 340,000 distinct CDR3 sequences, around 12% seen once. The sequencing here drew on CD4+ T cells sorted from PBMCs, taken 15 days after the yellow fever booster vaccination. The origin of the receptors is a man in his late teens or twenties who received the YFV17D yellow fever vaccine.

In its sample, this clonotype was seen a few times. The V and J genes are TRBV5-1 and TRBJ2-3; D is perhaps TRBD2 (6 bases). CDR1 and CDR2 (germline): SGHRS, YFSETQ. This CDR3 is built from 14 residues. V lost 9 bases to trimming and J lost 1 base, with 15 bases between them. CDR3 nucleotides: TGCGCCACCACATCGGGAGCTGGCACAGATACGCAGTATTTT. This gives the protein CATTSGAGTDTQYF.

This clonotype turned up a few times. The J gene is TRBJ2-2, the V gene TRBV4-3; maybe TRBD1 (5 bases). Germline assignment: CDR1 LGHNA and CDR2 YSLEER. This CDR3 is 15 amino acids long. V dropped 2 bases and J dropped 4 bases, with 11 bases sitting between them. This CDR3 is CASSQLGAGTGELFF. Written as DNA, the CDR3 is TGCGCCAGCAGCCAACTAGGGGCTGGCACCGGGGAGCTGTTTTTT.

V gene TRBV12-3 or TRBV12-4 combines with J gene TRBJ1-1; D is ambiguous. This CDR3 comprises 12 residues. Deletions cut 8 bases from V and 1 base from J, with 8 bases between. The CDR3 DNA is TGTGCCAGCGGCCGGGGGAACACTGAAGCTTTCTTT. This codes for CASGRGNTEAFF.

The chain links TRBV5-8 to TRBJ2-5, with D tentatively TRBD2 (5 bases). This CDR3 comprises 14 residues. Trimming removed 9 bases at V and 5 bases at J, with 20 bases between. Germline CDR1 and CDR2: SGHTS and YDEGEE. CDR3 sequence reads: CATPGSRVRETQYF. For the CDR3, the DNA is TGTGCCACTCCAGGTTCGCGGGTCCGTGAGACCCAGTACTTC.

The chain combines TRBV7-9 with TRBJ1-6; maybe TRBD1 (5 bases). CDR1 and CDR2 (germline): SEHNR, FQNEAQ (reference sequence). Trimming took 5 bases from V and 5 from J, leaving 16 bases between them. This CDR3 contains 16 residues. CDR3 sequence: CASSHYRDLDNSPLHF. DNA for the CDR3: TGTGCCAGCAGCCATTACCGGGACCTGGATAATTCACCCCTCCACTTT.

The chain joins TRBV6-2 or TRBV6-3 to TRBJ2-1, with 8 bases identical to TRBD2. CDR3 length: 16 amino acids. Germline V gene data show CDR1 as MNHEY and CDR2 as SVGEGT. The junction had 9 bases not matched to a gene; V was cut back by 0 bases and J by 8 bases. CDR3 nucleotides: TGTGCCAGCAGTTACTCGCGCGGCGGGGGGATATATGAGCAGTTCTTC. It codes for CASSYSRGGGIYEQFF.

This clonotype has just a few counts. The CDR3 loop is CASSLLTSAQETQYF. The CDR3 DNA reads TGTGCCAGCAGCTTATTGACTAGCGCCCAAGAGACCCAGTACTTC. The chain combines TRBV7-8 with TRBJ2-5, with 8 bases that match TRBD2. The junction had 3 bases not matched to a gene; V was cut back by 2 bases and J by 1 base. Germline CDR1 SGHVS, CDR2 FQNEAQ. CDR3 length equals 15 residues.

The chain is built from TRBV4-1 and TRBJ1-2, with 9 positions matching TRBD1. J gave up 7 bases and V 5 bases, and 5 bases lay outside the gene matches. Germline V gene data show CDR1 as MGHRA and CDR2 as YSYEKL. There are 13 residues in the CDR3. CDR3 in DNA: TGCGCCAGCAGCTTGACAGGGGGTCTTGGCTACACCTTC. Protein product: CASSLTGGLGYTF.

This clonotype occurred many times. This chain links TRBV20-1 with TRBJ2-3; a weak D match, TRBD2 (5 bases). Trimming removed 6 bases at V and 6 bases at J, with 10 bases between. The CDR3 extends over 11 amino acids. CDR1 and CDR2 (germline): DFQATT, SNEGSKA (reference sequence). The CDR3 DNA reads TGCAGTGCCGAGACGGGGGATACGCAGTATTTT. This sequence encodes CSAETGDTQYF.

This clonotype was seen a few times. CDR3 nucleotides: TGTGCCAGCAGCTTAGTAGCCTCCCGGGGGTATGGCTACACCTTC. This encodes CASSLVASRGYGYTF. V usage is TRBV11-2 and J usage is TRBJ1-2; weak D call: TRBD1 (5 bases). This CDR3 is 15 amino acids long. CDR1 is SGHAT, CDR2 FQNNGV, per germline. Trimming left V 1 base short and J 5 bases short, with 14 bases between.

V is TRBV14 and J is TRBJ2-1; no reliable D call. Germline values: CDR1 SGHDN, CDR2 FVKESK. The CDR3 is 15 residues long. Between the trimmed V and J ends, which lost 1 base and 0 bases, there was a span of 7 bases. CDR3 nucleotides: TGTGCCAGCAGCCAAGCGGGTAACTCCTACAATGAGCAGTTCTTC. This codes for CASSQAGNSYNEQFF.

The CDR3 DNA reads TGTGCCAGCAGTCCTACTAGCGGCAATGAGCAGTTCTTC. Translated: CASSPTSGNEQFF. The chain has TRBV6-6 and TRBJ2-1, with 8 bases lining up with TRBD2. From germline, CDR1 is MNHNY and CDR2 SVGAGI (reference sequence). The CDR3 spans 13 residues. V gave up 5 bases and J gave up 6 bases; unmatched junction bases: 3.

This clonotype occurred many times. The rearrangement links TRBV11-2 to TRBJ2-3; TRBD1 might be the D (6 bases). V was pared by 8 bases and J by 5 bases, with 17 bases between. CDR3 size: 14 residues. Looked up from germline, CDR1 is SGHAT and CDR2 is FQNNGV. CDR3 region: CASHPLGARDTQYF. CDR3 bases: TGTGCCAGCCACCCTCTGGGGGCGAGAGATACGCAGTATTTT.

The sample holds a few counts of this clonotype. J is TRBJ1-1 and V is TRBV12-3 or TRBV12-4; D gene uncertain. Trimming removed 10 bases at V and 0 bases at J, with 12 bases between. CDR3 length: 13 amino acids. Here the CDR3 DNA reads TGTGCCACCATAACAGAAATGAACACTGAAGCTTTCTTT. This codes for CATITEMNTEAFF.

The genes are TRBV30 and TRBJ1-2; D unclear. Between the trimmed V and J ends, which lost 1 base and 7 bases, there was a span of 7 bases. The CDR3 runs to 11 residues. Looked up from germline, CDR1 is GTSNPN and CDR2 is SVGIG (reference sequence). CDR3 DNA sequence: TGTGCCTGGAGTGGCTGGGCTGGCTACACCTTC. Translation gives CAWSGWAGYTF.

Only a few counts were recorded for this clonotype. The chain combines TRBV11-2 with TRBJ1-6; 7 bases fit TRBD1. The J segment lost 7 bases and the V segment lost 6 bases, leaving 9 bases of the junction unmatched. The CDR3 loop spans 15 amino acids. CDR1 is SGHAT, CDR2 FQNNGV, per germline. Here the CDR3 DNA reads TGTGCCAGCAGGCTAGGACAGGCAGCGAATTCACCCCTCCACTTT. Translated: CASRLGQAANSPLHF. Based on the CDR3 plus reference TRBV11-2 and TRBJ1-6, the full variable domain is EAGVAQSPRYKIIEKRQSVAFWCNPISGHATLYWYQQILGQGPKLLIQFQNNGVVDDSQLPKDRFSAERLKGVDSTLKIQPAKLEDSAVYLCASRLGQAANSPLHFGNGTRLTVT.